The present TCR beta chain was sequenced within a study of breast tumors, draining lymph nodes, adjacent tissues. Findings of the study overall: The data were judged consistent with most tumor T cells coming from lymph node and expanding in tumor. Luminal-like breast cancer showed significantly higher tumor–nontumor repertoire similarity than basal-like. Compared with lymph nodes, tumors were less diverse; compared with nontumor tissue, more.

As to this clonotype: Antigen specificity is unknown.

One entry per CDR3 protein, called by TCRdb with MiXCR from the multiplex PCR reads. This sample carries some 14,000 distinct CDR3 sequences, around 50% of them seen once, and the ten largest clones take under 35%. Germline V gives CDR1 SNHLY, CDR2 FYNNEI. V was shortened by 3 bases and J by 5 bases, with 7 bases between the two germline ends. This CDR3 is built from 13 residues. The V gene is TRBV2, the J gene TRBJ1-4, with a tentative D call TRBD1 (5 bases). The specimen was tumor-adjacent breast tissue. This TCR was sampled from a female donor with breast cancer. Some clones in this sample may be carry-over from other donors' samples. CDR3 in DNA: TGTGCCAGCAGTGATGGGGCCAATGAAAAACTGTTTTTT. It encodes CASSDGANEKLFF. The full variable domain, completed using reference TRBV2 and TRBJ1-4, is EPEVTQTPSHQVTQMGQEVILRCVPISNHLYFYWYRQILGQKVEFLVSFYNNEISEKSEIFDDQFSVERPDGSNFTLKIRSTKLEDSAMYFCASSDGANEKLFFGSGTQLSVL.